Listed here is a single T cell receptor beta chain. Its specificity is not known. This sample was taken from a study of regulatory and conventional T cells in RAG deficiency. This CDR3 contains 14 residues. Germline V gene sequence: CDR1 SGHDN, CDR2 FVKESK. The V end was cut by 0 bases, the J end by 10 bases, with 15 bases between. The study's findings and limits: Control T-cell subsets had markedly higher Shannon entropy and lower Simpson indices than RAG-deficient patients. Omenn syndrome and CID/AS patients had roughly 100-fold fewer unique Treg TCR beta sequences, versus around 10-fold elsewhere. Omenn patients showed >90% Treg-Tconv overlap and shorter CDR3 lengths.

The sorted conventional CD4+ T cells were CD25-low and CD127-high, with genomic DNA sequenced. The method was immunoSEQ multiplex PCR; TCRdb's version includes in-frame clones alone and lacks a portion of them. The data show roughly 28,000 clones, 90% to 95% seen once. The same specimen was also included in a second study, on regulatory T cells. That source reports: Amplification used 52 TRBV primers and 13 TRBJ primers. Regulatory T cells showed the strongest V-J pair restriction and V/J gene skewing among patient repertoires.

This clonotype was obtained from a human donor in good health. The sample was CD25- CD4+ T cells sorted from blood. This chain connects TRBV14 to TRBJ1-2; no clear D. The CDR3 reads CASSQDLEENTYTF. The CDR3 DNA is TGTGCCAGCAGCCAAGATTTGGAGGAAAACACCTACACCTTC.